The 15 T cell receptor beta chains listed next were all sequenced from one sample in a study of naive and memory T cell subsets. The beta constant-region primer was an equimolar mix of two oligonucleotides covering TRBC1 and TRBC2. TCRdb recomputed calls from the UMI-ligation and nested PCR reads with MiXCR, one row per CDR3 protein. This table has about 85,000 distinct CDR3 sequences, roughly 14% appearing once. Sequencing used central memory CD4+ T cells from blood. Every receptor here comes from a human donor in good health.

This chain links TRBV7-6 with TRBJ2-3; the D is unclear. This CDR3 has 14 amino acids. V was clipped by 1 base and J by 1 base, with 6 bases between them. CDR1 and CDR2 from the germline V gene are SGHVS and FNYEAQ. CDR3 protein: CASSLVTGTDTQYF. The CDR3 coding sequence is TGTGCCAGCAGCTTAGTTACTGGCACAGATACGCAGTATTTT.

The V call is TRBV27, the J call TRBJ2-6, with 7 bases matching TRBD2. The CDR3 runs 15 residues. The germline gives CDR1 MNHEY, CDR2 SMNVEV (reference sequence). V lost 3 bases, J lost 2 bases, and 1 base stayed unmatched. The CDR3 DNA is TGTGCCAGCAGTTTTGCGGGGGCTGGGGCCAACGTCCTGACTTTC. The encoded protein is CASSFAGAGANVLTF.

This clonotype appeared a few times. The chain recombines TRBV15 with TRBJ2-7, with TRBD2 as a possible D gene (6 bases). The V gene lost 0 bases and the J gene lost 4 bases, with 13 bases spanning the gap. CDR3 size: 15 residues. CDR1 LNHNV and CDR2 YYDKDF come from the germline V gene (reference sequence). Written as DNA, the CDR3 is TGTGCCACCAGCAGAGATCGGTTAGGGAGGTACGAGCAGTACTTC. Amino acids: CATSRDRLGRYEQYF.

This clonotype appeared many times. The rearrangement joins TRBV29-1 to TRBJ2-3; D is unclear. CDR1 and CDR2 (germline): SQVTM, ANQGSEA. The ends were cut back, 4 bases at V and 5 bases at J, with 13 bases in the middle. The CDR3 runs 13 residues. In DNA, the CDR3 is TGCAGCGTTGTCAACCCCTGGGAAGATACGCAGTATTTT. Amino acids: CSVVNPWEDTQYF.

In this sample, this clonotype turned up a few times. This chain links TRBV30 with TRBJ2-1; TRBD2 aligns across 9 bases. The V segment lost 0 bases and the J segment 0 bases; nucleotides outside the gene matches: 15. Germline assignment: CDR1 GTSNPN and CDR2 SVGIG (reference sequence). The CDR3 contains 20 residues. The CDR3 reads CAWSVTPGLAGKSSYNEQFF. Written as DNA, the CDR3 is TGTGCCTGGAGTGTGACGCCGGGGCTAGCGGGAAAGAGCTCCTACAATGAGCAGTTCTTC.

This clonotype appeared many times. V gene TRBV7-9 combines with J gene TRBJ2-3, with TRBD2 matching over 8 bases. Germline V lookup: CDR1 SEHNR, CDR2 FQNEAQ (reference sequence). The junction had 9 bases not matched to a gene; V was cut back by 5 bases and J by 5 bases. This CDR3 spans 15 amino acids. Here the CDR3 DNA reads TGTGCCAGCAGCGCTAAGGGGCGGGAGGAAGATACGCAGTATTTT. This gives the protein CASSAKGREEDTQYF.

J is TRBJ2-1 and V is TRBV3-1; 7 positions agree with TRBD2. CDR1 LGHDT and CDR2 YNNKEL come from the germline V gene (reference sequence). The CDR3 contains 15 residues. V trimming: 5 bases; J trimming: 4 bases; junction bases outside the gene matches: 8. CDR3 coding DNA: TGTGCCAGCAGCACCATAGCGGGTCCTTACAATGAGCAGTTCTTC. Encoded protein: CASSTIAGPYNEQFF.

V usage is TRBV28 and J usage is TRBJ1-2; D is ambiguous. CDR3 length: 12 residues. Germline CDR1 is MDHEN and CDR2 is SYDVKM. Trimming took 11 bases from V and 3 from J, leaving 13 bases between them. CDR3 in amino acids: CAVRRADYGYTF. For the CDR3, the DNA is TGTGCCGTACGAAGGGCTGACTATGGCTACACCTTC.

This clonotype has a handful of counts. J is TRBJ2-7 and V is TRBV5-4; the D gene is possibly TRBD2 (5 bases). CDR1 and CDR2 from the germline V gene are SGHNT and YYREEE (reference sequence). V gave up 0 bases and J gave up 2 bases, with 9 bases separating them. The CDR3 totals 14 residues. The DNA of the CDR3 is TGTGCCAGCAGCTTGGCCCCGGAGGCCTACGAGCAGTACTTC. Residues: CASSLAPEAYEQYF.

In this sample, this clonotype turned up many times. This rearrangement joins TRBV20-1 to TRBJ2-3; 7 nucleotides line up with TRBD1. CDR1 is DFQATT, CDR2 SNEGSKA, per germline (reference sequence). This CDR3 has 13 residues. With V trimmed by 4 bases and J by 6 bases, 7 bases remained unmatched. The CDR3 nucleotides are TGCAGTGCTACCGACAGGGTAGAGGATACGCAGTATTTT. Translating gives CSATDRVEDTQYF.

The chain carries TRBV19 and TRBJ1-1, with D maybe TRBD1 (6 bases). The CDR3 spans 14 residues. Trimming took 6 bases from V and 1 from J, leaving 12 bases between them. The germline gives CDR1 LNHDA, CDR2 SQIVND (reference sequence). The CDR3 sequence is CASRTGSSNTEAFF. CDR3 nucleotides: TGTGCCAGTAGAACAGGGTCCTCGAACACTGAAGCTTTCTTT.

This clonotype appeared a few times. The chain carries TRBV6-5 and TRBJ1-6; D possibly corresponds to TRBD1 (5 bases). Per germline, CDR1 MNHEY and CDR2 SVGAGI. V lost 8 bases to trimming and J lost 13 bases, with 15 bases between them. The CDR3 consists of 12 residues. Here the CDR3 reads CASYPSGGPLHF. The CDR3 DNA reads TGTGCCAGCTACCCTTCCGGGGGGCCCCTCCACTTT.

There are a few counts of this clonotype. The rearrangement links TRBV30 to TRBJ2-1; tentatively, D is TRBD2 (5 bases). The V end lost 5 bases, the J end lost 0 bases, and 14 bases lay between the germline ends. The CDR3 is made up of 15 amino acids. Germline-derived CDR1 and CDR2 are GTSNPN and SVGIG (reference sequence). The CDR3 DNA follows: TGTGCCTGGGAAAAGCGGAGGAGCTCCTACAATGAGCAGTTCTTC. This encodes CAWEKRRSSYNEQFF.

V gene TRBV5-4 combines with J gene TRBJ2-4; possibly TRBD1 or TRBD2 for D (5 bases each). The CDR3 extends over 16 amino acids. Germline-derived CDR1 and CDR2 are SGHNT and YYREEE (reference sequence). The V end was cut by 4 bases, the J end by 0 bases, with 14 bases between. The CDR3 loop is CASSVGYGGAKNIQYF. In DNA, the CDR3 is TGTGCCAGCAGCGTAGGATATGGGGGAGCCAAAAACATTCAGTACTTC.

This clonotype has a handful of counts. The genes are TRBV10-3 and TRBJ1-5; a possible D gene is TRBD1 (6 bases). CDR3 length: 14 amino acids. The ends were cut back, 10 bases at V and 7 bases at J, with 20 bases in the middle. CDR1 is ENHRY and CDR2 is SYGVKD in the germline V gene. CDR3 loop: CANSPEQGRQPQHF. The CDR3 DNA is TGTGCCAATAGCCCGGAACAGGGTCGGCAGCCCCAGCATTTT.